Below, 18 T cell receptor beta chains from the same sample are listed, as sequenced in a study of PD-1 blockade in classical Hodgkin lymphoma (dated by TCRdb to the early 2020s). In light of the paper, this sample's time point label describes: cycle 2 day 1 (C2D1) of nivolumab. All trial patients had relapsed after autologous stem cell transplantation, with cohorts A, B and C differing in prior brentuximab vedotin exposure. The library relied on the immunoSEQ multiplex PCR assay. The immuneACCESS repertoire file appears here via TCRdb, limited to in-frame rearrangements. These files lack a portion of the clones; in checked studies, under half of the deficit traces to unresolved V genes, and the cause of the others is not known. For this sample there are approximately 12,000 clones; around four fifths appear just once. Roughly 5% of the sample is held by the ten biggest clonotypes. Source: peripheral blood mononuclear cells (PBMCs), taken before the second cycle of nivolumab. These receptors originate from a human donor with classical Hodgkin lymphoma.

The gene calls are TRBV19 and TRBJ1-1, with TRBD1 identical over 8 bases. With V trimmed by 4 bases and J by 1 base, 2 bases remained unmatched. The CDR3 contains 14 residues. Germline V gene lookup returns CDR1 LNHDA and CDR2 SQIVND (reference sequence). The CDR3, as DNA: TGTGCCAGTAGTACGACAGGGGCGAACACTGAAGCTTTCTTT. It yields the protein CASSTTGANTEAFF.

By share, this clone counts as large. The rearrangement links TRBV4-3 to TRBJ1-2; D is possibly TRBD1 (5 bases). From germline, CDR1 is LGHNA and CDR2 YSLEER. V was cut by 0 bases and J by 6 bases, with 17 bases left in between. CDR3 length equals 16 residues. This chain's CDR3 is CASSQDYRTKLNGYTF. The CDR3 nucleotides are TGCGCCAGCAGCCAAGATTACCGGACAAAGCTCAATGGCTACACCTTC.

The chain is built from TRBV7-8 and TRBJ1-5, with 7 bases aligning to TRBD1. The J segment lost 3 bases and the V segment lost 1 base, leaving 6 bases of the junction unmatched. CDR3 size: 16 residues. Germline V CDR1 and CDR2: SGHVS, FQNEAQ. The CDR3 bases are TGTGCCAGCAGCTTAGTTGTAGGGGGCCTCAATCAGCCCCAGCATTTT. Its protein is CASSLVVGGLNQPQHF.

The chain recombines TRBV7-3 with TRBJ2-2; D may correspond to TRBD1 or TRBD2 (6 bases each). CDR3 length: 15 residues. The germline V and J ends were trimmed by 5 bases and 3 bases, with 13 bases remaining between them. The germline CDR1 and CDR2 sequences are SGHTA and FQGTGA. The CDR3 is CASSPTGADTGELFF. Here the CDR3 DNA reads TGTGCCAGCAGCCCAACGGGGGCGGACACCGGGGAGCTGTTTTTT.

The chain has TRBV30 and TRBJ2-5, with 8 positions matching TRBD2. This CDR3 has 13 residues. Trimming cost V 1 base and J 2 bases; bases outside gene matches: 0. The germline CDR1 and CDR2 sequences are GTSNPN and SVGIG (reference sequence). The CDR3 bases are TGTGCCTGGAGTGCGGGAGGGCAAGAGACCCAGTACTTC. As protein: CAWSAGGQETQYF.

This rearrangement joins TRBV7-2 to TRBJ2-7, with a possible D match to TRBD1 (6 bases). This CDR3 is 13 amino acids long. Germline V CDR1 and CDR2: SGHTA, FQGNSA. The germline V and J ends were trimmed by 5 bases and 2 bases, with 10 bases remaining between them. CDR3: CASSPTGPYEQYF. As DNA, the CDR3 is TGTGCCAGCAGCCCAACAGGGCCCTACGAGCAGTACTTC.

The genes are TRBV9 and TRBJ2-1; TRBD1 agrees at 7 bases. The CDR3 is 15 residues long. The V gene's germline CDR1 is SGDLS and CDR2 YYNGEE. Trimming removed 3 bases from V and 3 bases from J; junction bases left unmatched: 6. The CDR3 protein is CASSGRTGHYNEQFF. The CDR3 DNA reads as TGTGCCAGCAGCGGCCGGACAGGACACTACAATGAGCAGTTCTTC.

The CDR3 region is CALARLMNTEAFF. The CDR3 nucleotides read TGTGCGTTGGCGAGACTAATGAACACTGAAGCTTTCTTT. This sequence joins TRBV2 and TRBJ1-1; no definite D call. The CDR3 has 13 amino acids. Germline assignment: CDR1 SNHLY and CDR2 FYNNEI.

The chain uses TRBV5-1 and TRBJ2-2; 7 nucleotides match TRBD1. The CDR3 extends over 14 amino acids. J gave up 6 bases and V 0 bases, and 2 bases lay outside the gene matches. CDR1 is SGHRS, CDR2 YFSETQ, per germline. This chain's CDR3 is CASSLGQGAGELFF. CDR3 nucleotides: TGCGCCAGCAGCTTGGGGCAGGGGGCCGGGGAGCTGTTTTTT.

This sequence joins TRBV5-1 and TRBJ2-7; TRBD1 aligns across 9 bases. The CDR3 runs to 15 residues. Per the germline V gene, CDR1 is SGHRS and CDR2 is YFSETQ. The junction had 11 bases not matched to a gene; V was cut back by 4 bases and J by 6 bases. As DNA, the CDR3 is TGCGCCAGCAGCCCATCGGGACAGGGCTTCACCGAGCAGTACTTC. It encodes CASSPSGQGFTEQYF.

The gene calls are TRBV2 and TRBJ2-2; D not certain. The V gene's germline CDR1 is SNHLY and CDR2 FYNNEI. Trimming took off 6 bases at V and 7 bases at J, with 9 bases between the two ends. The CDR3 runs to 12 residues. Here the CDR3 reads CASRGIGGELFF. The CDR3 DNA is TGTGCCAGCAGGGGAATCGGCGGGGAGCTGTTTTTT.

The chain combines TRBV6-6 with TRBJ2-1; tentative D call: TRBD2 (5 bases). Deletions cut 2 bases from V and 3 bases from J, with 11 bases between. The CDR3 contains 15 residues. From germline, CDR1 is MNHNY and CDR2 SVGAGI (reference sequence). Here the CDR3 DNA reads TGTGCCAGCAGTTACCGGGGAGATCTCTACAATGAGCAGTTCTTC. This gives the protein CASSYRGDLYNEQFF.

The chain uses TRBV19 and TRBJ1-5; D is perhaps TRBD1 (6 bases). CDR3 length: 13 amino acids. V lost 7 bases and J 4 bases, leaving 11 bases between the germline ends. Germline V CDR1 and CDR2: LNHDA, SQIVND (reference sequence). The CDR3 is CASTGALNQPQHF. The CDR3 region has the DNA TGTGCCAGTACAGGGGCCTTAAATCAGCCCCAGCATTTT. The full variable domain, with the rest looked up from reference TRBV19 and TRBJ1-5, is DGGITQSPKYLFRKEGQNVTLSCEQNLNHDAMYWYRQDPGQGLRLIYYSQIVNDFQKGDIAEGYSVSREKKESFPLTVTSAQKNPTAFYLCASTGALNQPQHFGDGTRLSIL.

The chain couples TRBV5-1 to TRBJ2-5; no definite D call. The germline V and J ends were trimmed by 5 bases and 1 base, with 6 bases remaining between them. Germline V gene data show CDR1 as SGHRS and CDR2 as YFSETQ. The CDR3 totals 12 residues. CDR3 sequence (DNA): TGCGCCAGCAGGATCAGCCAAGAGACCCAGTACTTC. This encodes CASRISQETQYF. The full variable domain, completed using reference TRBV5-1 and TRBJ2-5, is KAGVTQTPRYLIKTRGQQVTLSCSPISGHRSVSWYQQTPGQGLQFLFEYFSETQRNKGNFPGRFSGRQFSNSRSEMNVSTLELGDSALYLCASRISQETQYFGPGTRLLVL.

This clone was picked up a small number of times. The J gene is TRBJ2-7, the V gene TRBV7-6; D unclear. Trimming shortened V by 1 base and J by 0 bases, and 10 bases separated the two germline ends. The CDR3 covers 15 residues. CDR1 is SGHVS and CDR2 is FNYEAQ in the germline V gene. CDR3 sequence: CASSLGAGNSYEQYF. The CDR3 DNA reads TGTGCCAGCAGCTTAGGGGCAGGAAACTCCTACGAGCAGTACTTC. Drawing the rest from reference TRBV7-6 and TRBJ2-7, the complete variable domain is GAGVSQSPRYKVTKRGQDVALRCDPISGHVSLYWYRQALGQGPEFLTYFNYEAQQDKSGLPNDRFSAERPEGSISTLTIQRTEQRDSAMYRCASSLGAGNSYEQYFGPGTRLTVT.

V usage is TRBV10-3 and J usage is TRBJ2-7; TRBD1 is a possible D gene (6 bases). The CDR3 is made up of 14 amino acids. From germline, CDR1 is ENHRY and CDR2 SYGVKD. The V end lost 4 bases, the J end lost 0 bases, and 10 bases lay between the germline ends. DNA for the CDR3: TGTGCCATCAGTGGACAGGAGAACTCCTACGAGCAGTACTTC. Encoded protein: CAISGQENSYEQYF.

This sequence joins TRBV5-6 and TRBJ2-3, with 7 bases aligning to TRBD1. Trimming cost V 4 bases and J 2 bases; bases outside gene matches: 7. The CDR3 is 15 amino acids. CDR1 is SGHDT and CDR2 is YYEEEE in the germline V gene. The CDR3, as DNA: TGTGCCAGCAGCCCCCTAGGACAGGCCACAGATACGCAGTATTTT. Its protein is CASSPLGQATDTQYF.

The chain recombines TRBV5-6 with TRBJ2-7; tentative D call: TRBD1 (5 bases). Per germline, CDR1 SGHDT and CDR2 YYEEEE. The CDR3 has 18 residues. Trimming stripped 2 bases from V and 6 bases from J, with 27 bases between. This CDR3 is CASSFAVMELGVKSEQYF. CDR3 in DNA: TGTGCCAGCAGCTTCGCCGTGATGGAATTAGGGGTGAAAAGCGAGCAGTACTTC.